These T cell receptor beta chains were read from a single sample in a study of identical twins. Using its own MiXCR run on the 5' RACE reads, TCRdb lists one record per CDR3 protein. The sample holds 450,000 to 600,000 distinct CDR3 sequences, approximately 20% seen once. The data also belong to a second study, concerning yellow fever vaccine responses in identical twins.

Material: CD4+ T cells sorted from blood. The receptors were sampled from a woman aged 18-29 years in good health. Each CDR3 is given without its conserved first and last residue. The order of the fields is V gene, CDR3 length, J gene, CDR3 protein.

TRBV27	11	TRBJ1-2	ASSYNSDYGYT
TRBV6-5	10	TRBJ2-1	ASSYYSGEQF
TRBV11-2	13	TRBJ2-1	ASSLVLAGYNEQF
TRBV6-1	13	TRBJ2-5	ASSEGLAAVETQY
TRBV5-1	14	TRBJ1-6	ASRGGESSYNSPLH
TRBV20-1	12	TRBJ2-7	SAISDGSSYEQY
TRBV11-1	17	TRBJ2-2	ASSWSGLAGVANTGELF
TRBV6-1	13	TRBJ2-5	ASSVTDRGRETQY
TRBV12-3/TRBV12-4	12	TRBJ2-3	ASSSWEGQDTQY
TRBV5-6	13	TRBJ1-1	ASSWGGPAGTEAF
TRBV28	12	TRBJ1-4	ASSSRRSAEKLF
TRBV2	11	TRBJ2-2	ASSAENTGELF
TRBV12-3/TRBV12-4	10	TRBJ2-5	ASRLRQETQY
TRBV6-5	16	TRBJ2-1	ASSFGLAGGVQYNEQF
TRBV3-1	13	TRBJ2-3	ASSQGGPGTNTQY
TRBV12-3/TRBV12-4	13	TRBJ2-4	ASSSAELGGNIQY
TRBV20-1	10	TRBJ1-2	SGEGDSYGYT
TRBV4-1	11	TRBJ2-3	ASSLVGLDTQY
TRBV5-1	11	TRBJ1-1	ASSLDVGAEAF
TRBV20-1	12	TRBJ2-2	SARDRDNTGELF
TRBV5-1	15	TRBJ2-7	ASSLGLAGDASYEQY
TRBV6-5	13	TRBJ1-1	ASSLLPGTNTEAF
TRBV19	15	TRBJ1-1	ASSILYRGQTNAEAF
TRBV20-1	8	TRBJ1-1	SARRIEAF
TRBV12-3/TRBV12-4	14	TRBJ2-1	ASSLSGLPGYNEQF
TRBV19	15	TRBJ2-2	ASSVLLGVGNTGELF
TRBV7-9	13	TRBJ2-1	ASSPTPGHNNEQF
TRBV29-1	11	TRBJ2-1	SVGVSGRLEQF
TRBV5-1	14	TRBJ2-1	ASRPTQGASFNEQF
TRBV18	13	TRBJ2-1	ASSPPGSGYNEQF
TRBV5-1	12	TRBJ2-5	ASSPSGEGETQY
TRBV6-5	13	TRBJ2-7	ASSYSASGAYEQY
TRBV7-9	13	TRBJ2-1	ASSLAGTSYNEQF
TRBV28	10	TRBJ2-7	ASSAGGHEQY
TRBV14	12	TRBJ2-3	ASSPTGQTITQY
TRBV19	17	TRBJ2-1	ASSLGTSGSLATYNEQF